Shown below are 3 T cell receptor beta chains from a single sample sequenced in a study of T-cell memory formation after mild COVID-19. From the 5' RACE reads, TCRdb called clonotypes with MiXCR, one entry per CDR3 protein. The table shows roughly 410,000 distinct CDR3 sequences, with less than 25% occurring only once. What was sequenced was PBMCs or a T cell subset sorted from them (not recorded which). These receptors were taken from an adult woman who had mild COVID-19 (a few samples of this study predate the infection). Cell type and time point are not known.

In the case of this clonotype: The junction differs from germline at one of its ends, possibly a read error. This chain connects TRBV6-2 or TRBV6-3 to TRBJ2-1, with 10 positions matching TRBD2. The CDR3 has 16 residues. Germline V CDR1 and CDR2: MNHEY, SVGEGT. The CDR3 DNA reads TGTGCCAGCAGCCCCGCGAGCGGGAGGGCGGGGAATGAGCTGTTCTTC. Amino acid sequence: CASSPASGRAGNELFF.

The chain uses TRBV27 and TRBJ2-5; 12 bases align to TRBD2. CDR3 length equals 16 residues. With V trimmed by 5 bases and J by 6 bases, 10 bases remained unmatched. Germline CDR1 is MNHEY and CDR2 is SMNVEV (reference sequence). Here the CDR3 reads CASSLSSGRAGKTQYF. The CDR3 bases are TGTGCCAGCAGTCTTTCTAGCGGGAGGGCCGGGAAGACCCAGTACTTC.

The V gene is TRBV6-4, the J gene TRBJ1-2, with TRBD1 matching over 10 bases. CDR1 is MRHNA, CDR2 SNTAGT, per germline. The CDR3 runs 15 residues. Trimming at V came to 5 bases and at J to 4 bases, leaving 7 bases not matched to a gene. The CDR3 spells CASSPPGQGFYGYTF. DNA of the CDR3: TGTGCCAGCAGTCCACCGGGACAGGGGTTCTATGGCTACACCTTC.